This T cell receptor (beta chain) is drawn from a study of blood T cell repertoires in COVID-19 (dated by TCRdb to 2018 to 2020). Some background on the complete study: Samples covering the acute and convalescent phases of COVID-19 were provided by collaborators in the United States, Italy and Spain. The samples were drawn from the first 160 participants of the ongoing ImmuneRACE study and from 950 to 1,500 subjects provided by 6 global collaborators. The material from the prospective study consisted of cDNA or gDNA derived from T cells, B-cell-depleted T cells, or PBMCs. Where available, HLA class I and class II types were obtained from metadata supplied by the sample provider rather than from assay-based typing. Nearly every sample came with metadata listing a de-identified subject ID, COVID-19 status, age in years and sex. The repertoires were released in a freely available public database intended as a resource for research on the immune response to SARS-CoV-2. The dataset comprised deeply sampled blood TCRbeta repertoires from subjects exposed to, actively infected with, or recovered from COVID-19. Paper-wide results and their limitations: The amount of clinical and demographic metadata varied by source and participant and was provided uncurated.

Collaborating institutions collected whole blood in K2EDTA tubes following their own protocols. For TCRbeta analysis, collaborator samples were shipped as frozen whole blood, as isolated PBMCs, or as DNA extracted from either sample type. Regarding this clone: Its target antigen remains unknown. It has no much larger one-base neighbor in the sample; base qualities were not kept.

TCRbeta CDR3 regions were amplified from genomic DNA using the immunoSEQ Assay, a bias-controlled multiplex PCR. On the authors' methods: Within the assay, amplification of reference gene primers was used to estimate how many nucleated cells each sample contained. To quantify the absolute abundance of each unique TCRbeta CDR3 rearrangement, sequence reads were collapsed and filtered. Productive Simpson clonality was computed per sample as the square root of Simpson's diversity index over productive rearrangements. The source is immuneACCESS, and TCRdb retained only in-frame sequences with V and J called. Part of the clones is not carried over; for the studies checked, unresolved V genes explain less than half of this, and the remainder is unexplained. D and trimming come from the DNA, and the V and J calls and clone size come from that table. Here the sample has more than 200,000 clones; about 83% occur a single time. 8.5% to 10% of the sample goes to the ten largest clones.

Sequencing was performed on peripheral blood. This clonotype was sampled from a man in his forties with active or convalescent COVID-19.

In nucleotide form, the sequence is TGCGCCAGCAGTCCATGGGGGGGAACCGGGGAGCTGTTTTTT. Translation gives CASSPWGGTGELFF. The chain couples TRBV10-1 to TRBJ2-2, and TRBD2 aligns with 7 junction nucleotides. Trimming accounts for 5 bases at V and 5 bases at J, while the number of junction bases matched to no gene is 5. CDR1 WNHNN and CDR2 SYGVQD are derived from the germline V gene (reference sequence). The CDR3 covers 14 residues, taking in both the cysteine and the phenylalanine. The CDR3 DNA has 42 bases and is translated from base 1.